Below are 31 T cell receptor beta chains sequenced from a single sample in a study of T cells in Graves' hyperthyroidism and ophthalmopathy. Authors of the study amplified TCR beta CDR3 regions from RNA transcripts. Initially, a first-round RT-PCR of the TCR CDR3 employed the HTBI primer set. MiXCR was run by TCRdb on the multiplex PCR reads, yielding one entry per CDR3 protein. The table lists approximately 600,000 distinct CDR3 sequences, less than 25% of them singletons. Sequencing was done on a sample of blood. These receptor sequences come from a man between 25 and 39 years old with Graves' ophthalmopathy.

A word on this clonotype: This may come from a read error, since a much larger clone is one base off. This chain uses TRBV11-2 with TRBJ2-7; D possibly uses TRBD1 or TRBD2 (5 bases each). The V gene's germline CDR1 is SGHAT and CDR2 FQNNGV. This CDR3 region has 15 residues. V was trimmed by 5 bases and J by 1 base, leaving 15 bases between them. The DNA for the CDR3 is TGTGCCAGCAGCCTAATGGGACGGTCGTCCTACGAGCAGTACTTC. As protein: CASSLMGRSSYEQYF. Combining the CDR3 with reference TRBV11-2 and TRBJ2-7 gives the whole variable domain EAGVAQSPRYKIIEKRQSVAFWCNPISGHATLYWYQQILGQGPKLLIQFQNNGVVDDSQLPKDRFSAERLKGVDSTLKIQPAKLEDSAVYLCASSLMGRSSYEQYFGPGTRLTVT.

This clonotype came up a few times. This sequence joins TRBV18 and TRBJ2-3; 12 nucleotides match TRBD2. Looked up from germline, CDR1 is KGHSH and CDR2 is LQKENI. The CDR3 extends over 17 amino acids. Unmatched junction bases numbered 7, after V lost 4 bases and J lost 2 bases. Here the CDR3 DNA reads TGTGCCAGCTCACGGGTCGGACTAGCGGGATCCACAGATACGCAGTATTTT. Its translation: CASSRVGLAGSTDTQYF.

The genes are TRBV5-8 and TRBJ2-1; weak D call: TRBD1 (6 bases). Germline V gene data show CDR1 as SGHTS and CDR2 as YDEGEE. The CDR3 has 14 residues. V shed 5 bases and J shed 7 bases, with 16 bases lying between them. The CDR3 loop is CASRSRVRGNEQFF. CDR3 coding DNA: TGTGCCAGCAGGTCCCGCGTCAGGGGAAATGAGCAGTTCTTC.

This clonotype was counted many times. The CDR3 coding sequence is TGTGCCAGCAGCTTCTCGGGGCTTGGGGCGAGCAATCAGCCCCAGCATTTT. Protein: CASSFSGLGASNQPQHF. The chain employs TRBV7-3 and TRBJ1-5; D may be TRBD1 (5 bases). V lost 3 bases and J lost 1, with 16 bases in between. The V gene's germline CDR1 is SGHTA and CDR2 FQGTGA. The CDR3 spans 17 residues.

The chain links TRBV19 to TRBJ1-2, with TRBD1 as a possible D gene (5 bases). V lost 7 bases, J lost 4 bases, and 16 bases lay in between. The germline CDR1 and CDR2 sequences are LNHDA and SQIVND (reference sequence). CDR3 size: 14 residues. CDR3 protein: CASNPMKGPYGYTF. DNA for the CDR3: TGTGCCAGTAACCCTATGAAGGGACCCTATGGCTACACCTTC.

This clonotype was seen many times. In nucleotides, the CDR3 is TGTGCCAGCAGTTCCCCGACTAGCGGGAGTTCACATACGCAGTATTTT. As protein: CASSSPTSGSSHTQYF. The chain links TRBV28 to TRBJ2-3, with 12 bases aligning to TRBD2. The trim removed 4 bases at V and 7 bases at J, leaving 9 bases unmatched. CDR1 is MDHEN, CDR2 SYDVKM, per germline. CDR3 size: 16 residues.

This clonotype was observed many times. The chain uses TRBV5-1 and TRBJ1-1; D is ambiguous. CDR1 and CDR2 from the germline V gene are SGHRS and YFSETQ. The CDR3 spans 15 residues. The ends were cut back, 1 base at V and 0 bases at J, with 10 bases in the middle. CDR3 nucleotides: TGCGCCAGCAGCTTGAGCCGCGATTTGAACACTGAAGCTTTCTTT. Translation gives CASSLSRDLNTEAFF.

This clonotype was detected many times. J is TRBJ2-7 and V is TRBV2, with D possibly called TRBD1 or TRBD2 (6 bases each). The CDR3 consists of 14 residues. Germline V CDR1 and CDR2: SNHLY, FYNNEI. The germline V and J ends were trimmed by 4 bases and 1 base, with 11 bases remaining between them. CDR3 amino acids: CASSVGGASYEQYF. In DNA, the CDR3 is TGTGCCAGCAGTGTCGGGGGCGCGTCCTACGAGCAGTACTTC.

This clonotype was recorded a few times. The CDR3 sequence is CASSSPGLAGGFNEQFF. CDR3 sequence (DNA): TGTGCCAGCAGTTCTCCGGGACTAGCGGGAGGGTTCAATGAGCAGTTCTTC. The chain has TRBV28 and TRBJ2-1; 16 bases are shared with TRBD2. The CDR3 length is 17 residues. Germline assignment: CDR1 MDHEN and CDR2 SYDVKM. V gave up 4 bases and J gave up 6 bases; unmatched junction bases: 6.

This clonotype was recorded at least ten times. The rearrangement joins TRBV11-2 to TRBJ2-3, with 7 bases lining up with TRBD2. This CDR3 is 16 amino acids long. V was pared by 5 bases and J by 2 bases, with 10 bases of the junction left unmatched. Looked up from germline, CDR1 is SGHAT and CDR2 is FQNNGV. CDR3 coding DNA: TGTGCCAGCAGCACGGGAGCGGGATTGAACACAGATACGCAGTATTTT. Amino acid sequence: CASSTGAGLNTDTQYF.

The chain is built from TRBV2 and TRBJ2-7; no definite D call. Per the germline V gene, CDR1 is SNHLY and CDR2 is FYNNEI. Trimming shortened V by 7 bases and J by 0 bases, and 13 bases separated the two germline ends. CDR3 length: 14 residues. The CDR3 DNA reads as TGTGCCAGCACCAACCGGTCCCCCTCCTACGAGCAGTACTTC. It specifies CASTNRSPSYEQYF.

This clonotype came up a few times. This chain connects TRBV4-1 to TRBJ2-1; D is uncertain. V lost 1 base, J lost 8 bases, and 6 bases lay in between. The CDR3 sequence is 12 residues long. Looked up from germline, CDR1 is MGHRA and CDR2 is YSYEKL. The CDR3 region is CASSQGADEQFF. In DNA form, the CDR3 reads TGCGCCAGCAGCCAAGGAGCTGATGAGCAGTTCTTC.

This clonotype turned up a few times. CDR3 bases: TGTGCCTGGAGTGTATTTTTAGTTCGGGGCACCAAGGTCGGGACTGAAGCTTTCTTT. Its protein is CAWSVFLVRGTKVGTEAFF. The chain carries TRBV30 and TRBJ1-1; possibly TRBD1 for D (5 bases). The CDR3 is 19 amino acids. Germline V gene lookup returns CDR1 GTSNPN and CDR2 SVGIG (reference sequence). V lost 0 bases and J lost 5, with 28 bases in between.

The chain is built from TRBV2 and TRBJ1-1; no firm D call. Germline CDR1 reads SNHLY; CDR2 reads FYNNEI. This CDR3 has 12 amino acids. Trimming stripped 8 bases from V and 7 bases from J, with 14 bases between. CDR3 sequence: CASQVAAFEAFF. CDR3 in DNA: TGTGCCAGCCAAGTAGCGGCTTTTGAAGCTTTCTTT.

V is TRBV11-2 and J is TRBJ1-1; D ambiguous. The germline V gene has CDR1 SGHAT and CDR2 FQNNGV. CDR3 length: 13 amino acids. The V and J ends lost 6 bases and 3 bases respectively, with 11 bases between them. CDR3 in DNA: TGTGCCAGCAGTAATATTTTCGACACTGAAGCTTTCTTT. It translates to CASSNIFDTEAFF.

Ten or more counts support this clonotype. The rearrangement links TRBV27 to TRBJ2-1; 8 bases fit TRBD2. CDR3 length: 16 amino acids. J was trimmed by 7 bases and V by 1 base; bases with no gene match: 9. CDR1 MNHEY and CDR2 SMNVEV come from the germline V gene (reference sequence). In nucleotides, the CDR3 is TGTGCCAGCAGTTTATTTAGCGGGAAAAGCGTGAATGAGCAGTTCTTC. This codes for CASSLFSGKSVNEQFF.

The chain carries TRBV19 and TRBJ1-5; D gene ambiguous. The length of the CDR3 is 13 residues. V lost 7 bases and J lost 3, with 10 bases in between. From germline, CDR1 is LNHDA and CDR2 SQIVND (reference sequence). CDR3 in amino acids: CASIGRFNQPQHF. The CDR3, as DNA: TGTGCCAGTATCGGACGTTTCAATCAGCCCCAGCATTTT.

This clonotype has just one count. Germline is not matched at one junction end, which may reflect a read error. The chain recombines TRBV5-1 with TRBJ1-2, with D maybe TRBD1 (5 bases). The germline V gene encodes CDR1 SGHRS and CDR2 YFSETQ. There are 15 residues in the CDR3. As DNA, the CDR3 is TGTGCCAGCAGCTTAGCCGGGACGGGGAGTGGTGGCTACACCTTC. Amino acids: CASSLAGTGSGGYTF.

This clonotype was found many times. J is TRBJ2-5 and V is TRBV5-1, with D hard to call. The CDR3 totals 14 residues. Germline V gene data show CDR1 as SGHRS and CDR2 as YFSETQ. V lost 0 bases and J 2 bases, leaving 8 bases between the germline ends. This CDR3 is CASSLAAAQETQYF. CDR3 DNA: TGCGCCAGCAGCTTGGCGGCAGCGCAAGAGACCCAGTACTTC.

V gene TRBV5-1 combines with J gene TRBJ2-7; D ambiguous. The CDR3 length is 11 residues. The germline V gene has CDR1 SGHRS and CDR2 YFSETQ. V was cut by 0 bases and J by 6 bases, with 4 bases left in between. In DNA, the CDR3 is TGCGCCAGCAGCTTGGAGGCCGAGCAGTACTTC. Protein product: CASSLEAEQYF.

The chain links TRBV30 to TRBJ1-5, with TRBD1 as a possible D gene (5 bases). This CDR3 is built from 13 residues. Germline CDR1 reads GTSNPN; CDR2 reads SVGIG (reference sequence). Trimming pared 2 bases from V and 7 bases from J, leaving 12 bases between. CDR3 region: CAWSKRGAQPQHF. In nucleotides, the CDR3 is TGTGCCTGGAGTAAGAGGGGAGCGCAGCCCCAGCATTTT.

This clonotype was detected a few times. This chain links TRBV20-1 with TRBJ2-7; TRBD1 is a possible D gene (5 bases). Trimming removed 6 bases at V and 0 bases at J, with 12 bases between. CDR1 and CDR2 from the germline V gene are DFQATT and SNEGSKA (reference sequence). The CDR3 is 13 residues long. In nucleotides, the CDR3 is TGCAGTGCAGTACAGGTAAACTCCTACGAGCAGTACTTC. Translating it yields CSAVQVNSYEQYF.

This clonotype was recorded a few times. The CDR3 nucleotides read TGTGCCAGCAGCTTAGGAGCGGGAGCGGAGTTCTTC. It codes for CASSLGAGAEFF. The chain couples TRBV5-4 to TRBJ2-1; 8 bases line up with TRBD2. CDR1 SGHNT and CDR2 YYREEE come from the germline V gene (reference sequence). Trimming at V came to 2 bases and at J to 14 bases, leaving 6 bases not matched to a gene. The CDR3 sequence is 12 residues long.

At least ten counts were recorded for this clonotype. The chain combines TRBV7-3 with TRBJ1-1, with D unclear. The CDR3 contains 13 residues. The germline V and J ends were trimmed by 6 bases and 1 base, with 9 bases remaining between them. Germline V CDR1 and CDR2: SGHTA, FQGTGA. DNA for the CDR3: TGTGCCAGCAGTTTTGCGGGGAACACTGAAGCTTTCTTT. Its translation: CASSFAGNTEAFF. Using reference TRBV7-3 and TRBJ1-1 for the parts outside the CDR3, the full variable domain is GAGVSQTPSNKVTEKGKYVELRCDPISGHTALYWYRQSLGQGPEFLIYFQGTGAADDSGLPNDRFFAVRPEGSVSTLKIQRTERGDSAVYLCASSFAGNTEAFFGQGTRLTVV.

In this sample, this clonotype turned up a few times. V usage is TRBV6-1 and J usage is TRBJ2-1, with 7 bases aligning to TRBD2. Germline assignment: CDR1 MNHNS and CDR2 SASEGT. The V gene end was trimmed by 5 bases and the J gene end by 10 bases; junction bases not matched to a gene: 5. This CDR3 is 12 amino acids long. As DNA, the CDR3 is TGTGCCAGCAGTTACGCGGGACTAGAGCAGTTCTTC. Translating it yields CASSYAGLEQFF.

The chain is built from TRBV20-1 and TRBJ2-7; 13 bases line up with TRBD2. The CDR3 extends over 14 amino acids. J was trimmed by 0 bases and V by 7 bases; bases with no gene match: 3. Germline loops: CDR1 DFQATT, CDR2 SNEGSKA (reference sequence). For the CDR3, the DNA is TGCAGTGTGACTAGCGGGAGGTTCTCCTACGAGCAGTACTTC. Encoded protein: CSVTSGRFSYEQYF.

V gene TRBV7-9 combines with J gene TRBJ1-2; D unclear. Per germline, CDR1 SEHNR and CDR2 FQNEAQ (reference sequence). Trimming removed 5 bases at V and 4 bases at J, with 17 bases between. The CDR3 has 15 residues. The CDR3 DNA is TGTGCCAGCAGCCGACGAACAACCGCCGGCTATGGCTACACCTTC. Amino acid sequence: CASSRRTTAGYGYTF.

CDR3 sequence reads: CASSAMTAEQYF. CDR3 nucleotides: TGTGCCAGCAGTGCGATGACGGCCGAGCAGTACTTC. This sequence joins TRBV25-1 and TRBJ2-7, with D unclear. CDR3 length: 12 amino acids. Germline lookup yields CDR1 MGHDK and CDR2 SYGVNS. The V gene lost 4 bases and the J gene lost 6 bases, with 10 bases spanning the gap.

The gene calls are TRBV13 and TRBJ2-1, with TRBD1 as a possible D gene (6 bases). CDR3 length: 13 amino acids. Germline CDR1 is PRHDT and CDR2 is FYEKMQ (reference sequence). Trimming shortened V by 6 bases and J by 9 bases, and 15 bases separated the two germline ends. CDR3 in DNA: TGTGCCAGCAGTGGGCAGGGGTGGAGTGAGCAGTTCTTC. This gives the protein CASSGQGWSEQFF.

J is TRBJ2-7 and V is TRBV7-9; D remains unclear. V was clipped by 5 bases and J by 5 bases, with 13 bases between them. Germline CDR1 and CDR2: SEHNR and FQNEAQ (reference sequence). The CDR3 has 13 amino acids. CDR3 region: CASSGRPRNEQYF. The CDR3 coding sequence is TGTGCCAGCAGCGGCCGCCCAAGGAACGAGCAGTACTTC.

The chain employs TRBV2 and TRBJ1-2; D unresolved. There are 13 residues in the CDR3. The V gene's germline CDR1 is SNHLY and CDR2 FYNNEI. V was pared by 6 bases and J by 4 bases, with 12 bases between. The CDR3 reads CASSGLTAYGYTF. In DNA, the CDR3 is TGTGCCAGCAGCGGACTCACAGCCTATGGCTACACCTTC.